The clone carrying this TCR beta chain was counted ten times or more. The data are from a study of T-cell reconstitution after alpha-beta-depleted transplantation in children. V dropped 1 base and J dropped 0 bases, with 16 bases sitting between them. CDR3 length: 18 amino acids. The V gene's germline CDR1 is DFQATT and CDR2 SNEGSKA (reference sequence). Unique molecular identifiers were incorporated into the prepared TCRbeta library. TCRdb re-derived calls from the PCR reads in MiXCR, one entry per CDR3 protein. The sample lists about 230,000 distinct CDR3 sequences, approximately 9.9% seen once, with about 5% in the top ten.

This sequence was found in a human donor who donated a stem cell graft to a child with SCID. This rearrangement joins TRBV20-1 to TRBJ2-6; D ambiguous. Here the sequenced sample was PBMCs from the stem cell graft donor, taken from the stem cell graft. The DNA of the CDR3 is TGCAGTGCTAGAGCTCCGACCAGCCTTAGCTCTGGGGCCAACGTCCTGACTTTC. Translated, it gives CSARAPTSLSSGANVLTF.